The 21 T cell receptor beta chains below were found in one sample sequenced in a study of control samples from healthy donors and cancer patients. Produced via immunoSEQ multiplex PCR; TCRdb's table is partial and in-frame only. The table has some 120,000 clones, around nine tenths seen once. Source material: blood. The receptor source for this set is a woman in her seventies in good health.

This chain connects TRBV20-1 to TRBJ2-7, with unresolved D. V dropped 5 bases and J dropped 4 bases, with 12 bases sitting between them. The CDR3 consists of 12 residues. CDR1 is DFQATT, CDR2 SNEGSKA, per germline (reference sequence). Written as DNA, the CDR3 is TGCAGTGCTCGTGGCCAGAGTTACGAGCAGTACTTC. Translating gives CSARGQSYEQYF.

The V gene is TRBV7-3, the J gene TRBJ1-4; 10 nucleotides match TRBD1. V shed 5 bases, J shed 5 bases, and the junction held 2 bases outside the gene matches. The germline CDR1 and CDR2 sequences are SGHTA and FQGTGA. This CDR3 has 14 residues. The DNA for the CDR3 is TGTGCCAGCAGCCCGGGACAGGGGAATGAAAAACTGTTTTTT. Encoded protein: CASSPGQGNEKLFF.

V usage is TRBV7-9 and J usage is TRBJ2-7; D is perhaps TRBD1 (5 bases). CDR1 SEHNR and CDR2 FQNEAQ come from the germline V gene (reference sequence). V lost 2 bases and J 2 bases, leaving 13 bases between the germline ends. There are 15 residues in the CDR3. Written as DNA, the CDR3 is TGTGCCAGCAGCTTACAGGGCCTTGGGCCCTACGAGCAGTACTTC. Translating it yields CASSLQGLGPYEQYF.

The chain is built from TRBV7-8 and TRBJ1-4; possible D gene TRBD1, 6 bases. Trimming cost V 6 bases and J 4 bases, with 15 bases left between them. This CDR3 is 15 amino acids long. Germline CDR1 is SGHVS and CDR2 is FQNEAQ. The chain's CDR3 is CASRGHRARNEKLFF. The CDR3, as DNA: TGTGCCAGCAGGGGACACAGGGCACGTAATGAAAAACTGTTTTTT.

CDR3 in amino acids: CASSLNYEQYF. For the CDR3, the DNA is TGTGCCAGCAGCTTAAACTACGAGCAGTACTTC. This chain links TRBV7-2 with TRBJ2-7; unclear D gene. V was cut by 2 bases and J by 3 bases, with 2 bases left in between. Germline assignment: CDR1 SGHTA and CDR2 FQGNSA. The CDR3 runs 11 residues. The whole variable domain, filled in from reference TRBV7-2 and TRBJ2-7, reads GAGVSQSPSNKVTEKGKDVELRCDPISGHTALYWYRQSLGQGLEFLIYFQGNSAPDKSGLPSDRFSAERTGGSVSTLTIQRTQQEDSAVYLCASSLNYEQYFGPGTRLTVT.

Worth noting for this clone: The sample holds other DNA sequences that translate to the same CDR3. The chain is built from TRBV6-1 and TRBJ1-5; tentatively, D is TRBD1 (5 bases). V was cut by 0 bases and J by 4 bases, with 10 bases left in between. The CDR3 has 15 residues. Germline-derived CDR1 and CDR2 are MNHNS and SASEGT. The CDR3 loop is CASSEALGGNQPQHF. CDR3 DNA: TGTGCCAGCAGTGAAGCGCTGGGGGGTAATCAGCCCCAGCATTTT.

This chain uses TRBV4-3 with TRBJ2-7, with 7 bases lining up with TRBD1. J lost 5 bases, V lost 1 base, and 11 bases had no gene match. Looked up from germline, CDR1 is LGHNA and CDR2 is YSLEER. This CDR3 comprises 16 residues. In DNA form, the CDR3 reads TGCGCCAGCAGCCAAGGCAGGGGGTTGGGGTTACACGAGCAGTACTTC. It yields the protein CASSQGRGLGLHEQYF.

The CDR3: CASSSGTGPHNEQFF. CDR3 bases: TGTGCCAGCAGCTCCGGGACAGGGCCCCACAATGAGCAGTTCTTC. The rearrangement uses TRBV28 and TRBJ2-1; 9 bases fit TRBD1. There are 15 residues in the CDR3. CDR1 and CDR2 from the germline V gene are MDHEN and SYDVKM. The V gene end was trimmed by 6 bases and the J gene end by 5 bases; junction bases not matched to a gene: 8.

The sample holds one count of this clone. V is TRBV21-1 and J is TRBJ2-3; TRBD1 reflects the table's D call only, with no check against the DNA. TRBV21-1 is reported as a pseudogene. CDR3 length: 11 residues. The CDR3 DNA follows: TGTGCCAGCATACAACCAGATACGCAGTATTTT. It is translated as CASIQPDTQYF.

CDR3 coding DNA: TGTGCCAGCAGCCAAGAAGTCGGATCCTATAATTCACCCCTCCACTTT. It encodes CASSQEVGSYNSPLHF. V gene TRBV3-1 (or the pseudogene TRBV3-2) combines with J gene TRBJ1-6; D call uncertain. V was shortened by 0 bases and J by 1 base, with 7 bases between the two germline ends. Per the germline V gene, CDR1 is LGHDT and CDR2 is YNNKEL (reference sequence). The CDR3 totals 16 residues.

The count of this clone is one. The J gene is TRBJ1-1, the V gene TRBV18; D is perhaps TRBD1 (5 bases). V lost 6 bases and J lost 5, with 16 bases in between. Germline V CDR1 and CDR2: KGHSH, LQKENI. There are 14 residues in the CDR3. CDR3 nucleotide sequence: TGTGCCAGCTCCCGCGGGGGGGACGGAACTGAAGCTTTCTTT. Its translation: CASSRGGDGTEAFF.

The V gene is TRBV3-1 (or the pseudogene TRBV3-2), the J gene TRBJ1-6, with TRBD1 as a possible D gene (5 bases). In germline, CDR1 is LGHDT, CDR2 YNNKEL (reference sequence). The CDR3 sequence is 15 residues long. Between the trimmed V and J ends, which lost 4 bases and 13 bases, there was a span of 20 bases. For the CDR3, the DNA is TGTGCCAGCAGCCTTGGTACCGGGACGCTAAGGCCCCTCCACTTT. It specifies CASSLGTGTLRPLHF.

This clone was seen only once. This sequence joins TRBV28 and TRBJ1-2; the match to TRBD1 covers 10 bases. From germline, CDR1 is MDHEN and CDR2 SYDVKM. With 6 bases clipped from V and 8 bases from J, the junction kept 12 bases outside the gene matches. This CDR3 has 15 residues. The CDR3, as DNA: TGTGCCAGCAGAACCACCGGGACAGGGGCGGGCGGCTACACCTTC. Its protein is CASRTTGTGAGGYTF.

The chain has TRBV5-1 and TRBJ2-3; D possibly corresponds to TRBD2 (6 bases). The CDR3 consists of 17 residues. Looked up from germline, CDR1 is SGHRS and CDR2 is YFSETQ. The V end was cut by 4 bases, the J end by 0 bases, with 18 bases between. Written as DNA, the CDR3 is TGCGCCAGCAGCGCGCCCGGGCTAGGAGGGAGCACAGATACGCAGTATTTT. It is translated as CASSAPGLGGSTDTQYF.

The CDR3 DNA sequence: TGCGCCAGCAGACCGACAGGGGTTGGTGGAAACACCATATATTTT. Encoded protein: CASRPTGVGGNTIYF. The rearrangement links TRBV5-1 to TRBJ1-3; 8 bases line up with TRBD1. The CDR3 is made up of 15 amino acids. Germline CDR1 SGHRS, CDR2 YFSETQ. Unmatched junction bases numbered 7, after V lost 5 bases and J lost 3 bases.

The chain employs TRBV27 and TRBJ2-1, with 7 bases identical to TRBD1. This CDR3 has 15 residues. The junction had 5 bases not matched to a gene; V was cut back by 4 bases and J by 2 bases. Germline assignment: CDR1 MNHEY and CDR2 SMNVEV (reference sequence). In DNA, the CDR3 is TGTGCCAGCAGTTCCCGGGACAGCACCTACAATGAGCAGTTCTTC. Encoded protein: CASSSRDSTYNEQFF.

The chain recombines TRBV11-2 with TRBJ2-7, with D perhaps TRBD1 or TRBD2 (5 bases each). V lost 5 bases and J 7 bases, leaving 27 bases between the germline ends. The CDR3 spans 17 residues. In germline, CDR1 is SGHAT, CDR2 FQNNGV. CDR3 amino acids: CASSAPGTAAPLQEQYF. The CDR3 nucleotides read TGTGCCAGCAGCGCACCCGGGACGGCGGCCCCACTACAGGAGCAGTACTTC.

This sequence joins TRBV4-1 and TRBJ1-5, with a possible D match to TRBD1 (5 bases). Germline CDR1 is MGHRA and CDR2 is YSYEKL. This CDR3 is 14 amino acids long. Trimming took off 6 bases at V and 0 bases at J, with 9 bases between the two ends. CDR3 region: CASRGGGSNQPQHF. In DNA, the CDR3 is TGCGCCAGCAGGGGGGGTGGTAGCAATCAGCCCCAGCATTTT.

This sequence joins TRBV7-9 and TRBJ2-5, with D perhaps TRBD2 (5 bases). Germline assignment: CDR1 SEHNR and CDR2 FQNEAQ (reference sequence). Trimming left V 5 bases short and J 8 bases short, with 30 bases between. This CDR3 region has 18 residues. The chain's CDR3 is CASSPWGVGLAEVRTQYF. CDR3 bases: TGTGCCAGCAGCCCGTGGGGTGTCGGGCTAGCTGAAGTTCGAACCCAGTACTTC. Combining the CDR3 with reference TRBV7-9 and TRBJ2-5 gives the whole variable domain DTGVSQNPRHKITKRGQNVTFRCDPISEHNRLYWYRQTLGQGPEFLTYFQNEAQLEKSRLLSDRFSAERPKGSFSTLEIQRTEQGDSAMYLCASSPWGVGLAEVRTQYFGPGTRLLVL.

This chain joins TRBV19 and TRBJ1-1; no firm D call. CDR1 and CDR2 from the germline V gene are LNHDA and SQIVND (reference sequence). Trimming took 5 bases from V and 5 from J, leaving 12 bases between them. This CDR3 contains 13 residues. The CDR3 coding sequence is TGTGCCAGTAGTTCCAGGCTTTTTACTGAAGCTTTCTTT. Protein product: CASSSRLFTEAFF. Looking up the rest from reference TRBV19 and TRBJ1-1 gives the full variable domain: DGGITQSPKYLFRKEGQNVTLSCEQNLNHDAMYWYRQDPGQGLRLIYYSQIVNDFQKGDIAEGYSVSREKKESFPLTVTSAQKNPTAFYLCASSSRLFTEAFFGQGTRLTVV.

The gene calls are TRBV9 and TRBJ2-5; TRBD1 aligns across 9 bases. The length of the CDR3 is 14 residues. Per germline, CDR1 SGDLS and CDR2 YYNGEE. After removal of 3 bases from V and 5 bases from J, the junction contained 5 bases not matched to a gene. CDR3 nucleotide sequence: TGTGCCAGCAGCGCGGGGACAGGGTCGGAGACCCAGTACTTC. Translation: CASSAGTGSETQYF.